A selection of T cell receptor beta chains follows, all from one sample in a study of regulatory T cells in long-lasting Graves disease. One entry per CDR3 protein results from TCRdb running MiXCR on the multiplex PCR reads. The sample contains roughly 350,000 distinct CDR3 sequences, 16% of which appear only once. The same specimen was also included in a second study, on T cells in Graves' hyperthyroidism and ophthalmopathy.

The material was peripheral blood mononuclear cells (PBMCs), obtained at new diagnosis, from a patient treated with antithyroid drugs. The receptor set was obtained from a man aged 35 to 55 with Graves disease. CDR3s include the opening cysteine and the closing phenylalanine or tryptophan. A D gene is named only where the DNA matches it firmly. A clone size is listed for some rows: how often the clone was seen (once, few, many), or a class if it is expanded.

d_call: TRBD2; clone_size: many; j_call: TRBJ2-7; cdr3_length: 18; v_call: TRBV20-1; cdr3_nt: TGCAGTGCCGAATCCCCCGAATCGGCGGGGGGGCATGCCTACGAGCAGTACTTC; cdr3_aa: CSAESPESAGGHAYEQYF
d_call: .; clone_size: many; j_call: TRBJ1-2; cdr3_length: 15; v_call: TRBV12-3/TRBV12-4; cdr3_nt: TGTGCCAGCAGTTTAGGCAGGGCGCAAGCCTATGGCTACACCTTC; cdr3_aa: CASSLGRAQAYGYTF
d_call: .; clone_size: .; j_call: TRBJ2-2; cdr3_length: 14; v_call: TRBV7-3; cdr3_nt: TGTGCCAGCAGCTTATTTTGGAACACCGGGGAGCTGTTTTTT; cdr3_aa: CASSLFWNTGELFF
d_call: .; clone_size: .; j_call: TRBJ2-7; cdr3_length: 13; v_call: TRBV20-1; cdr3_nt: TGCAGTGCTAACCGGGGGGCCTACTACGAACAGTACTTC; cdr3_aa: CSANRGAYYEQYF
d_call: TRBD1; clone_size: many; j_call: TRBJ1-5; cdr3_length: 13; v_call: TRBV30; cdr3_nt: TGTGCCTGGAGTCCAAAAAGTTACAGGGGGAAGCATTTT; cdr3_aa: CAWSPKSYRGKHF
d_call: .; clone_size: .; j_call: TRBJ1-4; cdr3_length: 12; v_call: TRBV28; cdr3_nt: TGTGCCAGCAGAGACAGTGGCGAAAAACTGTTTTTT; cdr3_aa: CASRDSGEKLFF
d_call: .; clone_size: many; j_call: TRBJ1-1; cdr3_length: 15; v_call: TRBV28; cdr3_nt: TGTGCCAGCTGCCATGGGCGGGGGCAAAACACTGAAGCTTTCTTT; cdr3_aa: CASCHGRGQNTEAFF
d_call: .; clone_size: .; j_call: TRBJ1-4; cdr3_length: 13; v_call: TRBV15; cdr3_nt: TGTGCCACCAGCAGGACAGTTAATGAAAAACTGTTTTTT; cdr3_aa: CATSRTVNEKLFF
d_call: .; clone_size: many; j_call: TRBJ2-7; cdr3_length: 12; v_call: TRBV7-9; cdr3_nt: TGTGCCAGCAGCTTAGGAGGGCTCGAGCAGTACTTC; cdr3_aa: CASSLGGLEQYF
d_call: .; clone_size: .; j_call: TRBJ1-1; cdr3_length: 12; v_call: TRBV5-1; cdr3_nt: TGCGCCAGCAGCTACAACAGAGATGAAGCTTTCTTT; cdr3_aa: CASSYNRDEAFF
d_call: TRBD2; clone_size: many; j_call: TRBJ2-7; cdr3_length: 15; v_call: TRBV20-1; cdr3_nt: TGCAGTGCCCATTTAACTAGCGGGGGGGCCTACGAGCAGTACTTC; cdr3_aa: CSAHLTSGGAYEQYF
d_call: TRBD1; clone_size: .; j_call: TRBJ2-3; cdr3_length: 16; v_call: TRBV5-4; cdr3_nt: TGTGCCAGCAACCCCTTTATCACAGGGGTCACAGATACGCAGTATTTT; cdr3_aa: CASNPFITGVTDTQYF
d_call: .; clone_size: few; j_call: TRBJ1-5; cdr3_length: 16; v_call: TRBV6-5; cdr3_nt: TGTGCCAGCAGTTACACGGGGGCCGAGGGCAATCAGCCCCAGCATTTT; cdr3_aa: CASSYTGAEGNQPQHF
d_call: TRBD2; clone_size: few; j_call: TRBJ2-3; cdr3_length: 19; v_call: TRBV18; cdr3_nt: TGTGCCAGCTCACCACCCTGGACTAGCGGGGCGATACGCACAGATACGCAGTATTTT; cdr3_aa: CASSPPWTSGAIRTDTQYF
d_call: .; clone_size: few; j_call: TRBJ1-2; cdr3_length: 17; v_call: TRBV27; cdr3_nt: TGTGCCAGCAGTCGATCCCCAGCAGTTCCCGAAGGAAATGGCTACACCTTC; cdr3_aa: CASSRSPAVPEGNGYTF
d_call: TRBD2; clone_size: .; j_call: TRBJ2-7; cdr3_length: 15; v_call: TRBV7-2; cdr3_nt: TGTGCCAGCAGCCAATCGGGACTAGCGGGCTACGAGCAGTACTTC; cdr3_aa: CASSQSGLAGYEQYF
d_call: TRBD2; clone_size: few; j_call: TRBJ2-3; cdr3_length: 15; v_call: TRBV20-1; cdr3_nt: TGCAGTGCTAGAGGCTCCGGGACTAGATCCGATACGCAGTATTTT; cdr3_aa: CSARGSGTRSDTQYF
d_call: .; clone_size: many; j_call: TRBJ2-5; cdr3_length: 16; v_call: TRBV27; cdr3_nt: TGTGCCAGCAGTCCGAGAGGGGTTTTGGACCAAGAGACCCAGTACTTC; cdr3_aa: CASSPRGVLDQETQYF
d_call: TRBD1; clone_size: few; j_call: TRBJ2-5; cdr3_length: 14; v_call: TRBV9; cdr3_nt: TGTGCCAGCAGCCCCAGGACAGGCCAAGAGACCCTGTACTTC; cdr3_aa: CASSPRTGQETLYF
d_call: .; clone_size: many; j_call: TRBJ1-2; cdr3_length: 13; v_call: TRBV6-1; cdr3_nt: TGTGCCAGCAGCCCTGGACAGATCTATGGCTACACCTTC; cdr3_aa: CASSPGQIYGYTF
d_call: TRBD2; clone_size: .; j_call: TRBJ2-1; cdr3_length: 18; v_call: TRBV6-1; cdr3_nt: TGTGCCAGCAGTGACTCGACTAGCGGGGGTCACTCCTACAATGAGCAGTTCTTC; cdr3_aa: CASSDSTSGGHSYNEQFF
d_call: TRBD1; clone_size: .; j_call: TRBJ2-7; cdr3_length: 15; v_call: TRBV6-5; cdr3_nt: TGTGCCAGCAGTTCCCTGGGACAGGGGAACTACGAGCAGTACTTC; cdr3_aa: CASSSLGQGNYEQYF
d_call: .; clone_size: many; j_call: TRBJ1-2; cdr3_length: 13; v_call: TRBV20-1; cdr3_nt: TGCAGTGCCGACGGACAGACCAGCTATGGCTACACCTTC; cdr3_aa: CSADGQTSYGYTF
d_call: TRBD2; clone_size: .; j_call: TRBJ2-2; cdr3_length: 17; v_call: TRBV16; cdr3_nt: TGTGCCAGCAGCCATCGCCACAGCGGGGGGTACACCGGGGAGCTGTTTTTT; cdr3_aa: CASSHRHSGGYTGELFF
d_call: .; clone_size: many; j_call: TRBJ1-1; cdr3_length: 14; v_call: TRBV6-1; cdr3_nt: TGTGCCAGCAGTGTTCGGGGAATGAACACTGAAGCTTTCTTT; cdr3_aa: CASSVRGMNTEAFF
d_call: .; clone_size: many; j_call: TRBJ2-6; cdr3_length: 13; v_call: TRBV29-1; cdr3_nt: TGCAGCGTCAGAGGTACTGGGGCCAACGTCCTGACTTTC; cdr3_aa: CSVRGTGANVLTF
d_call: .; clone_size: many; j_call: TRBJ1-5; cdr3_length: 12; v_call: TRBV20-1; cdr3_nt: TGCAGTGCTAGTTCGGGAGATCAGCCCCAGCATTTT; cdr3_aa: CSASSGDQPQHF
d_call: .; clone_size: many; j_call: TRBJ2-4; cdr3_length: 12; v_call: TRBV28; cdr3_nt: TGTGCCAGCAGTTTTCGATGGGGCATTCAGTACTTC; cdr3_aa: CASSFRWGIQYF
d_call: .; clone_size: .; j_call: TRBJ1-5; cdr3_length: 14; v_call: TRBV5-1; cdr3_nt: TGTGCCAGCAGCTTCAGGGGAAGAGGTCAGCCCCAGCATTTT; cdr3_aa: CASSFRGRGQPQHF
d_call: .; clone_size: .; j_call: TRBJ1-2; cdr3_length: 13; v_call: TRBV12-3/TRBV12-4; cdr3_nt: TGTGCCAGCAGTTTCAGGGCCCGGGGTGGCTACACCTTC; cdr3_aa: CASSFRARGGYTF
d_call: .; clone_size: many; j_call: TRBJ1-4; cdr3_length: 15; v_call: TRBV28; cdr3_nt: TGTGCCAGCAGTTTACCCACAGGAGAGTTAGAAAAACTGTTTTTT; cdr3_aa: CASSLPTGELEKLFF
d_call: .; clone_size: many; j_call: TRBJ2-7; cdr3_length: 16; v_call: TRBV7-2; cdr3_nt: TGTGCCAGCAGCCCTGGGGGCTGGGTATCCTCCTACGAGCAGTACTTC; cdr3_aa: CASSPGGWVSSYEQYF
d_call: TRBD1; clone_size: .; j_call: TRBJ1-1; cdr3_length: 15; v_call: TRBV20-1; cdr3_nt: TGCAGTGCTACCGAGACAGGGCATGGGAACACTGAAGCTTTCTTT; cdr3_aa: CSATETGHGNTEAFF
d_call: .; clone_size: many; j_call: TRBJ2-3; cdr3_length: 14; v_call: TRBV28; cdr3_nt: TGTGCCAGCAGCTACAGACAGCTCACAGATACGCAGTATTTT; cdr3_aa: CASSYRQLTDTQYF
d_call: TRBD1; clone_size: .; j_call: TRBJ2-3; cdr3_length: 16; v_call: TRBV11-2; cdr3_nt: TGTGCCAGCAGCCCCGACAGGGCGAGGGCGCAAGATACGCAGTATTTT; cdr3_aa: CASSPDRARAQDTQYF